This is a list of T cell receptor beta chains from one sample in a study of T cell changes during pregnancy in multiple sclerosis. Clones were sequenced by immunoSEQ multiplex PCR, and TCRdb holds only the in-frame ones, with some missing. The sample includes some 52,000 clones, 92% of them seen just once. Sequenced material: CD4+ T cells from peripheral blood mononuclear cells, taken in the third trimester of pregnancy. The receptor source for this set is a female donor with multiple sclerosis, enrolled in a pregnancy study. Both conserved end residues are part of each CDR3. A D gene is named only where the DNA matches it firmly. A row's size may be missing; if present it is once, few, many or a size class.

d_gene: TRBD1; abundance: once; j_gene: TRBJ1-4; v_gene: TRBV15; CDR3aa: CATSRAKPGQGENPTNEKLFF; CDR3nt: TGTGCCACCAGCAGAGCTAAGCCCGGACAGGGCGAAAATCCAACTAATGAAAAACTGTTTTTT
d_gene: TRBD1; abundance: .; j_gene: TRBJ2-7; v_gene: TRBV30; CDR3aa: CAWASDRGAIYEQYF; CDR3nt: TGTGCCTGGGCCTCGGACAGGGGCGCCATCTACGAGCAGTACTTC
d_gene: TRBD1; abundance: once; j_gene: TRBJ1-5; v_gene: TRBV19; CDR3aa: CASRGQVRNQPQHF; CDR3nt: TGTGCCAGTAGGGGACAGGTTCGCAATCAGCCCCAGCATTTT
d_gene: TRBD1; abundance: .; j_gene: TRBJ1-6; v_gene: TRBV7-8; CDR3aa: CASSRRGTANYNSPLHF; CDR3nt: TGTGCCAGCAGCCGACGAGGGACAGCTAATTATAATTCACCCCTCCACTTT
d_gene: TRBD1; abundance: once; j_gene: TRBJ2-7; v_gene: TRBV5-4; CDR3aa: CASSVTGGVEQYF; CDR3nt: TGTGCCAGCAGCGTGACAGGGGGGGTTGAGCAGTACTTC
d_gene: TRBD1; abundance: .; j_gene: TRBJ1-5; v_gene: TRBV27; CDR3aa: CASTSGTGSQPQHF; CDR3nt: TGTGCCAGCACCTCCGGGACAGGGAGTCAGCCCCAGCATTTT
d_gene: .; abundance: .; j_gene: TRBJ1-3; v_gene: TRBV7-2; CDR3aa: CASSLVPDSGNTIYF; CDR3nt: TGTGCCAGCAGCTTAGTCCCAGACTCTGGAAACACCATATATTTT
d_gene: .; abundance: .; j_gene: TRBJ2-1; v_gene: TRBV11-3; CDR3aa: CASSFGGSHNEQFF; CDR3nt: TGTGCCAGCAGCTTCGGAGGGTCCCACAATGAGCAGTTCTTC
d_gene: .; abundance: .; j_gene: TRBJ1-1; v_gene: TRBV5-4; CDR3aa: CASSLGIQGTEAFF; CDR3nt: TGTGCCAGCAGCCTCGGGATCCAAGGTACTGAAGCTTTCTTT
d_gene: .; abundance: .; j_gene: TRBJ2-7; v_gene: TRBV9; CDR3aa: CASSVARQGEQYF; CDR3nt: TGTGCCAGCAGCGTAGCTCGGCAGGGGGAGCAGTACTTC
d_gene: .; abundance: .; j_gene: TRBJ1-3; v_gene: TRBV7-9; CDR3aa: CASSLMDNSGNTIYF; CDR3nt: TGTGCCAGCAGCCTAATGGACAACTCTGGAAACACCATATATTTT
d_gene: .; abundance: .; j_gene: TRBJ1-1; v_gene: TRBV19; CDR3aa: CASSIDQGAEAFF; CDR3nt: TGTGCCAGTAGTATAGATCAGGGCGCTGAAGCTTTCTTT